This TCR beta chain was recovered during a study of T cell responses to AZD1222 COVID-19 vaccine. Germline CDR1 and CDR2: LNHDA and SQIVND (reference sequence). V shed 8 bases and J shed 0 bases, with 8 bases lying between them. The CDR3 loop spans 14 amino acids. TCRdb's copy holds only in-frame clones and misses some; the assay was immunoSEQ multiplex PCR. The sample holds roughly 110,000 clones, 75% to 95% seen once. This receptor was taken from an adult who received the AZD1222 COVID-19 vaccine. The input for sequencing was peripheral blood, taken 28 days after the second AZD1222 dose. The V and J genes are TRBV19 and TRBJ2-6; D not resolved. This CDR3 reads CASSRGSGANVLTF. The CDR3 DNA follows: TGTGCCAGTTCCAGAGGCTCTGGGGCCAACGTCCTGACTTTC. The full variable domain, in which reference TRBV19 and TRBJ2-6 provide the parts outside the CDR3, is DGGITQSPKYLFRKEGQNVTLSCEQNLNHDAMYWYRQDPGQGLRLIYYSQIVNDFQKGDIAEGYSVSREKKESFPLTVTSAQKNPTAFYLCASSRGSGANVLTFGAGSRLTVL.